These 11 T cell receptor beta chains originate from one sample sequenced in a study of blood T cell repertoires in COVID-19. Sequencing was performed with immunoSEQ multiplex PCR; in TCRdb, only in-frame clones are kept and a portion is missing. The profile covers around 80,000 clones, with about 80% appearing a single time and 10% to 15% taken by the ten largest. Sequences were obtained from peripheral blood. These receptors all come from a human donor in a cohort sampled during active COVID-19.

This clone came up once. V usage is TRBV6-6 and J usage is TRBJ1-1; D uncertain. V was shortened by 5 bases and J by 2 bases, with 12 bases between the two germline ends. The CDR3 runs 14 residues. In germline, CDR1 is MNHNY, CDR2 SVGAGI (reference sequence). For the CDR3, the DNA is TGTGCCAGCAGTCCCCGGGGAGAAAACACTGAAGCTTTCTTT. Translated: CASSPRGENTEAFF.

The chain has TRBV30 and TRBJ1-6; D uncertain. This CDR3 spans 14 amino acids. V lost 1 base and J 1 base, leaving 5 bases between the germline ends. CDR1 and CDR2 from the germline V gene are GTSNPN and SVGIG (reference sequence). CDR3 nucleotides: TGTGCCTGGAGTGGAGGATCCTATAATTCACCCCTCCACTTT. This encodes CAWSGGSYNSPLHF.

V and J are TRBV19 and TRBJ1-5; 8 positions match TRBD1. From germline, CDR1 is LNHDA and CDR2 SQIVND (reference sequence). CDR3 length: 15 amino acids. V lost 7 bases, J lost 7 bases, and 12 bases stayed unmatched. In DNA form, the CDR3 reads TGTGCCAGTACTGATCGACAGGGGAAGAGACAGCCCCAGCATTTT. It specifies CASTDRQGKRQPQHF.

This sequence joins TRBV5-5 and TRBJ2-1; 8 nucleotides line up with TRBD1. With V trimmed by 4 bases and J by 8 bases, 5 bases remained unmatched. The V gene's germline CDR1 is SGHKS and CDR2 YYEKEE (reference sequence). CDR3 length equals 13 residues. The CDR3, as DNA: TGTGCCAGCAGCCCGGACAGGGTCCATGAGCAGTTCTTC. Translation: CASSPDRVHEQFF. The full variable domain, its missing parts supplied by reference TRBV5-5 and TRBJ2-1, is DAGVTQSPTHLIKTRGQQVTLRCSPISGHKSVSWYQQVLGQGPQFIFQYYEKEERGRGNFPDRFSARQFPNYSSELNVNALLLGDSALYLCASSPDRVHEQFFGPGTRLTVL.

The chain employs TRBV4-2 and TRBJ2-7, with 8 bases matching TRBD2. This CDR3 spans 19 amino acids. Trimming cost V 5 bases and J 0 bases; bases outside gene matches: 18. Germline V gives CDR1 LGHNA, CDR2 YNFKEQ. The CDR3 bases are TGTGCCAGCAGCACCGGATTGACGGGGGGGCGACCGACCTCCTACGAGCAGTACTTC. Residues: CASSTGLTGGRPTSYEQYF.

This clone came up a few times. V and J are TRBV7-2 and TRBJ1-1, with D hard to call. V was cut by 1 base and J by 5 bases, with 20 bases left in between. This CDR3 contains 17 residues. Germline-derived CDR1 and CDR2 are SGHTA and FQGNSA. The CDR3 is CASSLGGARIGGTEAFF. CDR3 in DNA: TGTGCCAGCAGCTTAGGCGGCGCGAGGATCGGAGGTACTGAAGCTTTCTTT.

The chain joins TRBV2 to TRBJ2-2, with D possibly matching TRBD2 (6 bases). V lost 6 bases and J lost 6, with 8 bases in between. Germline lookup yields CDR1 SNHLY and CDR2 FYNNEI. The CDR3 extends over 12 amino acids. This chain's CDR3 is CASRRDSGELFF. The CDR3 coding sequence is TGTGCCAGCAGGCGGGATTCCGGGGAGCTGTTTTTT.

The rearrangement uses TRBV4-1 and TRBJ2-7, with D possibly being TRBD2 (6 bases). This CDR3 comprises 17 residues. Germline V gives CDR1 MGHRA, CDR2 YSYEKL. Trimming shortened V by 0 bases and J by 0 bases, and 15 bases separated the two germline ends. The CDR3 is CASSQDTHGTYSYEQYF. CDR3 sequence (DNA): TGCGCCAGCAGCCAAGATACCCACGGGACTTACTCCTACGAGCAGTACTTC.

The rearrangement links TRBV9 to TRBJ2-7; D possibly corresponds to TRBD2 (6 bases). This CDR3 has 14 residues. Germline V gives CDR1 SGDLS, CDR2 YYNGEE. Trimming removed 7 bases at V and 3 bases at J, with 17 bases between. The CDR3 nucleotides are TGTGCCAGCTCGAGGGACGGACTACACTACGAGCAGTACTTC. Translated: CASSRDGLHYEQYF.

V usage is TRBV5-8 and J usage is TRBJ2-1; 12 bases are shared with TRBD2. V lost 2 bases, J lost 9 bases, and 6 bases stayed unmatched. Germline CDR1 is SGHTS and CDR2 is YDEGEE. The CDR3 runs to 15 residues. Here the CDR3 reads CASSFSSGGAGEQFF. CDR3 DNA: TGTGCCAGCAGCTTCTCTAGCGGGGGGGCCGGTGAGCAGTTCTTC.

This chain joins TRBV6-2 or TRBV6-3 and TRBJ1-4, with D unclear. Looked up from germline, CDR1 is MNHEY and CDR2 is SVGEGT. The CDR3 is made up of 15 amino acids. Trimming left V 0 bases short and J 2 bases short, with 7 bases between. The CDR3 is CASSYSGSTNEKLFF. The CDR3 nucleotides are TGTGCCAGCAGTTACTCAGGGAGTACTAATGAAAAACTGTTTTTT.